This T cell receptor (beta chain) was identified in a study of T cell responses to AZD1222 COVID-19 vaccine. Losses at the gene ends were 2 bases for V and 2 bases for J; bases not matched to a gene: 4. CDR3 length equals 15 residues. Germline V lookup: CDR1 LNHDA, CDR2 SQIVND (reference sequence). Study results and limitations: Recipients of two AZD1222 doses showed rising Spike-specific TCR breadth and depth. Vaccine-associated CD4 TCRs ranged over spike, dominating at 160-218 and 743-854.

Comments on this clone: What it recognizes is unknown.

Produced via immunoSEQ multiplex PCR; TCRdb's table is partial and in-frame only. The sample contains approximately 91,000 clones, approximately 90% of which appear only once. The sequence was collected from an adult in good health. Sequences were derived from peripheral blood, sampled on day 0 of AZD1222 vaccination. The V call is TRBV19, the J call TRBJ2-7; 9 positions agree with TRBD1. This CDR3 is CASSISGQGTYEQYF. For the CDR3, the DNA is TGTGCCAGTAGTATAAGCGGACAGGGGACCTACGAGCAGTACTTC.